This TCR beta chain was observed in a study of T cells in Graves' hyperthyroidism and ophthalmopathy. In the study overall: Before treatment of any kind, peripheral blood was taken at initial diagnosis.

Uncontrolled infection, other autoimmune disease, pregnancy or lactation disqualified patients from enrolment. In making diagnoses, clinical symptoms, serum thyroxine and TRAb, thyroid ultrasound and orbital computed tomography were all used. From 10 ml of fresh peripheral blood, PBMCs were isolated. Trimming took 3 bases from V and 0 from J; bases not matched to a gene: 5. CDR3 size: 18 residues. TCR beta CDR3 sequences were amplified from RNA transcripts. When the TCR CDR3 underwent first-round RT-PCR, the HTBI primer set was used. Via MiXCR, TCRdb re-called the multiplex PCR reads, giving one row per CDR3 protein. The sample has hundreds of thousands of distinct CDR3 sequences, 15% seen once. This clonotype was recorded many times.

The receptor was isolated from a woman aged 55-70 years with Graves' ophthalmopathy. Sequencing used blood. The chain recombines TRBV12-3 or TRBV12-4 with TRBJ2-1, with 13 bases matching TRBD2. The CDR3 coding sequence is TGTGCCAGCAGTTTCTGGACTAGCGGGAGTAGCTCCTACAATGAGCAGTTCTTC. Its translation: CASSFWTSGSSSYNEQFF.